The 4 T cell receptor beta chains below all came from one sample that was sequenced in a study of T-cell reconstitution after alpha-beta-depleted transplantation in children. Preparing the TCRbeta library involved the use of unique molecular identifiers. TCRdb processed the PCR reads anew with MiXCR; each CDR3 protein has one entry. This table has roughly 250,000 distinct CDR3 sequences, approximately 8.9% appearing once. The sample here was PBMCs, mostly from graft donor cells, taken 180 days after TCRalphabeta/CD19-depleted stem cell transplant. The receptors originated from a male patient aged 5 to 17 who had a stem cell transplant for acute lymphoblastic leukemia, so the T cells may come from the graft donor.

In its sample, this clonotype was seen many times. The chain recombines TRBV11-2 with TRBJ1-4; 8 bases are shared with TRBD1. Trimming at V came to 5 bases and at J to 6 bases, leaving 5 bases not matched to a gene. The CDR3 is 14 residues long. Germline V lookup: CDR1 SGHAT, CDR2 FQNNGV. The CDR3 protein is CASSRQGADEKLFF. The CDR3 DNA follows: TGTGCCAGCAGCCGTCAGGGGGCGGATGAAAAACTGTTTTTT. The full variable domain, with the rest looked up from reference TRBV11-2 and TRBJ1-4, is EAGVAQSPRYKIIEKRQSVAFWCNPISGHATLYWYQQILGQGPKLLIQFQNNGVVDDSQLPKDRFSAERLKGVDSTLKIQPAKLEDSAVYLCASSRQGADEKLFFGSGTQLSVL.

This clonotype has ten or more counts. V usage is TRBV28 and J usage is TRBJ2-7; D is perhaps TRBD2 (6 bases). The V and J ends lost 6 bases and 3 bases respectively, with 15 bases between them. The CDR3 length is 14 residues. In germline, CDR1 is MDHEN, CDR2 SYDVKM. The CDR3 spells CASRYGRGIYEQYF. The CDR3 DNA follows: TGTGCCAGCAGGTACGGGCGGGGCATCTACGAGCAGTACTTC.

Points on this clonotype: It may be a read error: a sequence one base away is much more abundant. The chain couples TRBV27 to TRBJ1-4; tentative D call: TRBD1 (6 bases). Trimming removed 5 bases from V and 7 bases from J, with 23 bases in between. Germline-derived CDR1 and CDR2 are MNHEY and SMNVEV (reference sequence). CDR3 length: 17 amino acids. The CDR3 DNA is TGTGCCAGCAGTAAGAGGGCAGCAGGGGTGACAAGTGAAAAACTGTTTTTT. Its translation is CASSKRAAGVTSEKLFF.

This chain uses TRBV9 with TRBJ2-5; 9 nucleotides match TRBD1. With 3 bases clipped from V and 3 bases from J, the junction kept 3 bases outside the gene matches. The germline CDR1 and CDR2 sequences are SGDLS and YYNGEE. The CDR3 spans 14 residues. CDR3: CASSGGQGKETQYF. For the CDR3, the DNA is TGTGCCAGCAGCGGAGGACAGGGGAAAGAGACCCAGTACTTC. Full variable domain (outside the CDR3, taken from reference TRBV9 and TRBJ2-5): DSGVTQTPKHLITATGQRVTLRCSPRSGDLSVYWYQQSLDQGLQFLIQYYNGEERAKGNILERFSAQQFPDLHSELNLSSLELGDSALYFCASSGGQGKETQYFGPGTRLLVL.